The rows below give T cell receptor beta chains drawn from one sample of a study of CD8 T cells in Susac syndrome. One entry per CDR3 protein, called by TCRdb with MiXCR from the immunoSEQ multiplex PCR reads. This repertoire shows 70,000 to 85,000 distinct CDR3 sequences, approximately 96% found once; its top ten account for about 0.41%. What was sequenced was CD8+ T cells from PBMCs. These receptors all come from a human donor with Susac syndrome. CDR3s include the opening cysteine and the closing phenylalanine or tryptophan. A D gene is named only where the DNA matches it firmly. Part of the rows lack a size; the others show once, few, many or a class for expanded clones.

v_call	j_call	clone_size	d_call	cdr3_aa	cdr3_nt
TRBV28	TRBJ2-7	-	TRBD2	CASSFWLAGVLGEQYF	TGTGCCAGCAGTTTCTGGCTAGCGGGAGTGTTGGGCGAGCAGTACTTC
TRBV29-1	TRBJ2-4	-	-	CSVEARGDKNIQYF	TGCAGCGTTGAAGCGAGGGGGGACAAAAACATTCAGTACTTC
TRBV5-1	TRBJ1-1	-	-	CASSAPEGMNTEAFF	TGCGCCAGCAGCGCCCCTGAGGGGATGAACACTGAAGCTTTCTTT
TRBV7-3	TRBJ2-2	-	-	CASSVTGELFF	TGTGCCAGCAGCGTCACCGGGGAGCTGTTTTTT
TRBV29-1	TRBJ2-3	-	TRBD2	CSVEDPLAGGTDTQYF	TGCAGCGTTGAAGATCCCTTAGCGGGAGGCACAGATACGCAGTATTTT
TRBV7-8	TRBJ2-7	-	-	CASSTRQGTSYEQYF	TGTGCCAGCAGTACCCGGCAGGGCACATCCTACGAGCAGTACTTC
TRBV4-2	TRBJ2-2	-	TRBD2	CASSLSGSPGELFF	TGTGCCAGCAGCCTTAGCGGGAGTCCCGGGGAGCTGTTTTTT
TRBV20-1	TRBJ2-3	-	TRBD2	CSGGGSGSSDTQYF	TGCAGTGGGGGGGGGAGCGGATCTTCAGATACGCAGTATTTT
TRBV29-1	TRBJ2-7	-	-	CSVAGTSPYEQYF	TGCAGCGTTGCAGGGACAAGTCCCTACGAGCAGTACTTC
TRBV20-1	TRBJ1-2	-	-	CSASYYRDTSANYGYTF	TGCAGTGCTAGTTACTATCGAGACACGTCAGCTAACTATGGCTACACCTTC
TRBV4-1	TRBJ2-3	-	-	CASSQFLEGTDTQYF	TGCGCCAGCAGCCAATTCCTGGAAGGCACAGATACGCAGTATTTT
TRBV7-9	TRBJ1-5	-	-	CASSGGGAHQPQHF	TGTGCCAGCAGCGGAGGGGGGGCCCATCAGCCCCAGCATTTT
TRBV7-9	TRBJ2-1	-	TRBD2	CASSPPLGLAGLDEQFF	TGTGCCAGCAGCCCCCCACTGGGACTAGCGGGACTCGATGAGCAGTTCTTC
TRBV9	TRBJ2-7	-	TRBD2	CASSAERESYEQYF	TGTGCCAGCAGCGCTGAGCGGGAGTCCTACGAGCAGTACTTC
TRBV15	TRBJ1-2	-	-	CATSRDRGGTLYGYTF	TGTGCCACCAGCAGAGACCGTGGCGGAACCCTATATGGCTACACCTTC
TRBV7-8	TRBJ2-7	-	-	CASSSTPSYEQYF	TGTGCCAGCAGTTCTACACCCTCCTACGAGCAGTACTTC
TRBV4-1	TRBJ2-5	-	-	CASSLSRLPQETQYF	TGCGCCAGCAGCCTCTCCAGGCTGCCTCAAGAGACCCAGTACTTC
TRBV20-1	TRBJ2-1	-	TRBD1	CSAMGSGQDYNEQFF	TGCAGTGCTATGGGCTCTGGACAGGATTACAATGAGCAGTTCTTC
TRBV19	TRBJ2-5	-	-	CASSPVVQETQYF	TGTGCCAGTAGTCCAGTCGTCCAAGAGACCCAGTACTTC
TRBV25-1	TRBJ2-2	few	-	CASSVSGELFF	TGTGCCAGCAGTGTATCCGGGGAGCTGTTTTTT
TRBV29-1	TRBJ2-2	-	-	CSAQPFEGNTGELFF	TGCAGCGCCCAACCGTTTGAGGGGAACACCGGGGAGCTGTTTTTT
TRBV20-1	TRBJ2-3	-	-	CSAPVLQSSDTQYF	TGCAGTGCTCCGGTCCTTCAATCCTCGGATACGCAGTATTTT
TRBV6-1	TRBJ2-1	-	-	CASSFGGRLAYNEQFF	TGTGCCAGCAGCTTTGGGGGCAGGCTGGCCTACAATGAGCAGTTCTTC
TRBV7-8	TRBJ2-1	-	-	CASSSVGAYNEQFF	TGTGCCAGCAGCTCGGTAGGGGCCTACAATGAGCAGTTCTTC
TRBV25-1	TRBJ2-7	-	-	CASKVGYEQYF	TGTGCCAGCAAGGTCGGCTACGAGCAGTACTTC
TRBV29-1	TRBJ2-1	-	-	CSAPGATTGGTYNEQFF	TGCAGCGCCCCGGGCGCTACCACAGGCGGGACCTACAATGAGCAGTTCTTC
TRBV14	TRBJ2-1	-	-	CASSHHNSNEQFF	TGTGCCAGCAGCCATCATAACAGCAATGAGCAGTTCTTC
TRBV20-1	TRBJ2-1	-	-	CSARVGRSSYNEQFF	TGCAGTGCTAGAGTAGGCCGGAGCTCCTACAATGAGCAGTTCTTC
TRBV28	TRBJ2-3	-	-	CASSVGGSDTQYF	TGTGCCAGCAGCGTTGGAGGGTCAGATACGCAGTATTTT
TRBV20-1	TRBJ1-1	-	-	CSARATGHTEAFF	TGCAGTGCTAGAGCGACAGGTCACACTGAAGCTTTCTTT
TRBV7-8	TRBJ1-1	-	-	CASSQGTPEAFF	TGTGCCAGCAGTCAGGGTACCCCTGAAGCTTTCTTT
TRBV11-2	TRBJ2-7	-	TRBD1	CASSARGPTYEQYF	TGTGCCAGCAGCGCCAGGGGGCCAACCTACGAGCAGTACTTC
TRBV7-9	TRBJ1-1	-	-	CASSPGHNTEAFF	TGTGCCAGCAGCCCCGGACACAACACTGAAGCTTTCTTT
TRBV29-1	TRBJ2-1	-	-	CSVEGRQYYNEQFF	TGCAGCGTTGAAGGGAGACAATACTACAATGAGCAGTTCTTC
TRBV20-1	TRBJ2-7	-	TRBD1	CSARDRQGAPYEQYF	TGCAGTGCTAGAGACCGACAGGGGGCCCCCTACGAGCAGTACTTC
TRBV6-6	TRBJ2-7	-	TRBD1	CASSYLGQGNNEQYF	TGTGCCAGCAGTTACTTGGGACAGGGAAACAACGAGCAGTACTTC
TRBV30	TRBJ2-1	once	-	CAWSGARDFGHNEQFF	TGTGCCTGGAGTGGGGCGCGGGACTTCGGACACAATGAGCAGTTCTTC
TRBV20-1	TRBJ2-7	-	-	CSASLNRAREQYF	TGCAGTGCTTCCCTAAACAGGGCCCGCGAGCAGTACTTC
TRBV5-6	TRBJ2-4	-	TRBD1	CASRDRGFKNIQYF	TGTGCCAGCAGGGACAGGGGATTCAAAAACATTCAGTACTTC
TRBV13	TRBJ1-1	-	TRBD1	CASSPWGQGRTEAFF	TGTGCCAGCAGCCCTTGGGGACAGGGAAGGACTGAAGCTTTCTTT
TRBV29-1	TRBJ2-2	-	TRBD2	CSVELAGVGTGELFF	TGCAGCGTTGAGCTAGCGGGAGTGGGGACCGGGGAGCTGTTTTTT
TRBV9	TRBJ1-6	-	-	CASSNSNSPLHF	TGTGCCAGCAGCAATTCTAATTCACCCCTCCACTTT